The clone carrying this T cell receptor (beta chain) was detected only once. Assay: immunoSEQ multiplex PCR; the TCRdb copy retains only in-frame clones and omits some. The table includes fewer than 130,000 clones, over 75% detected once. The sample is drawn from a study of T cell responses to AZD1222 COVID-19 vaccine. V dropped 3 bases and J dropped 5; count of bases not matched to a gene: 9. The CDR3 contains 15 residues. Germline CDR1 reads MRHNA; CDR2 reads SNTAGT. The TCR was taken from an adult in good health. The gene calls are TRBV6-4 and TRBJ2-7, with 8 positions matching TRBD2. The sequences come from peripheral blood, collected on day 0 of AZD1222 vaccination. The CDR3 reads CASSERWREVHEQYF. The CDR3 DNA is TGTGCCAGCAGTGAGCGATGGCGGGAGGTCCACGAGCAGTACTTC.